This TCR beta chain came from a study of metastatic and nonmetastatic thyroid tumors (dated by TCRdb to about 2020). Regarding the complete study: Repertoires from peripheral blood and from tumor or nodule tissue samples of malignant and benign thyroid patients were compared.

This clone appeared a few times. The antigen it binds to is not known. Base-call qualities are not available, and no considerably larger clone is one nucleotide away. The library was obtained by PCR. Data came from an Illumina HiSeq 4000. High-throughput sequencing was used to profile the TCR beta-chain CDR3 region of every patient. The original pipeline was this. A classifier to discriminate distant-metastatic papillary thyroid cancer patients was built from CDR3 differences across clinicopathological groups. The Shannon index was used to measure repertoire diversity, and the Morisita-Horn index was used to measure how similar tumor and blood repertoires were. Clones were called with MiXCR by TCRdb after fastp trimmed the public reads at Q25, and only in-frame beta chains were retained. It is TCRdb's table, rather than the study itself, that gives the V and J calls and clone size. The sample profile shows about 16,000 clones; under 30% of them were found once. The ten largest make up over 9.5% of the sample.

The germline V gene sets CDR1 to SGHDT and CDR2 to YYEEEE. Trimming leaves V shorter by 0 bases and J shorter by 5 bases, with the junction holding 10 bases beyond the gene matches. Measured from the cysteine to the phenylalanine, the CDR3 is 16 residues long. The sequence is cut down to CDR3 DNA, 48 bases in frame from base 1. The paper as a whole reports these results and caveats: TCR beta diversity was reported as significantly higher in malignant tumors than in benign nodules, in both blood and tumor samples.

None of the patients had been given any treatment before thyroid surgery. The study retrospectively analysed patient clinical samples collected from the early 2010s to the late 2010s using T-cell receptor beta sequencing. Sequenced: adjacent normal tissue. This receptor was identified in a female donor with papillary thyroid cancer or a benign thyroid nodule (not recorded which). Some clones in this sample may be carry-over from other donors' samples. The chain was built from TRBV5-6 and TRBJ1-2, with 7 bases aligning to TRBD1. In nucleotides, the sequence is TGTGCCAGCAGCTTGGGAGCAACAGGGGAGGTATATGGCTACACCTTC. Translated, it gives CASSLGATGEVYGYTF.